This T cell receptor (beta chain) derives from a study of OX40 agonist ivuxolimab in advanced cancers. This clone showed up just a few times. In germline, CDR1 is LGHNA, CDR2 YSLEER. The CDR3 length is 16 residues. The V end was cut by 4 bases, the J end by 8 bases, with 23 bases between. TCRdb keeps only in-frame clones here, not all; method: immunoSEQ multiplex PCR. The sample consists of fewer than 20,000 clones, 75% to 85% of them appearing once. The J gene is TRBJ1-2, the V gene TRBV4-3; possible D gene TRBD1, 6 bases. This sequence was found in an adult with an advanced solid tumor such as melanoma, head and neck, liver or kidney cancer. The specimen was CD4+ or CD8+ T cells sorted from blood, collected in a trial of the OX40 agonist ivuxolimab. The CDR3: CASSLSRAPRGGGYTF. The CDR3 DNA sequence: TGCGCCAGCAGCCTCAGTAGGGCCCCCAGGGGCGGGGGCTACACCTTC.